This T cell receptor beta chain derives from a study of CD8 T cells in Susac syndrome. Blood CD8+ and CD4+ T cells underwent high-throughput TCR beta sequencing. Through negative isolation, CD4+ and CD8+ T cells were obtained, while TEMRA cells were enriched using FACS. The CDR3 consists of 12 residues. The ends were cut back, 6 bases at V and 0 bases at J, with 3 bases in the middle. This clonotype was seen more than once but under ten times. About 0.45 to 1 ug RNA was reverse transcribed with random hexamers. Amplification of the TCR beta CDR3 was carried out by immunoSEQ multiplex PCR, which spanned a total of 54 Vbeta and 13 Jbeta segments. One entry per CDR3 protein results from TCRdb running MiXCR on the immunoSEQ multiplex PCR reads. The sample consists of 90,000 to 150,000 distinct CDR3 sequences, just under 95% of them appearing once.

This chain links TRBV12-3 or TRBV12-4 with TRBJ1-5, with D uncertain. The sample taken for sequencing was CD8+ T cells from PBMCs. This receptor was taken from a human donor in good health. The CDR3 here is CASRYSNQPQHF. The CDR3 bases are TGTGCCAGCAGATATAGCAATCAGCCCCAGCATTTT.